These T cell receptor beta chains were read from a single sample in a study of patients and donors after allogeneic stem cell transplantation. TCRdb recomputed calls from the RT-PCR reads with MiXCR, one row per CDR3 protein. This sample has about 960,000 distinct CDR3 sequences; about a sixth occur once, and the top ten carry roughly 6.4%. The sample consisted of blood, either unsorted or a sorted T cell fraction (not recorded which). The receptor source for this set is a human donor who was either an allogeneic HSCT recipient or a stem cell or donor lymphocyte infusion donor (not recorded which). It is not recorded whose cells these are; they may come from a transplant donor. CDR3s include the opening cysteine and the closing phenylalanine or tryptophan. D genes are given only for firm matches. Clone size is given for some rows only: seen once, a few or many times, or a class if the clone is expanded.

v_call: TRBV20-1
j_call: TRBJ2-5
d_call: TRBD2
clone_size: -
cdr3_nt: TGCAGTGCTAGAGATTTACTAGCGGATAGGTGGGAGACCCAGTACTTC
cdr3_aa: CSARDLLADRWETQYF

v_call: TRBV6-1
j_call: TRBJ2-3
d_call: TRBD2
clone_size: -
cdr3_nt: TGTGCCAGCACCCTACTAGCGGGAGGCGTTCCTACCACAGATACGCAGTATTTT
cdr3_aa: CASTLLAGGVPTTDTQYF

v_call: TRBV7-2
j_call: TRBJ2-5
d_call: -
clone_size: -
cdr3_nt: TGTGCCAGCAGCTTAGGTCTAGTTTCCCGGGAGACCCAGTACTTC
cdr3_aa: CASSLGLVSRETQYF

v_call: TRBV9
j_call: TRBJ1-4
d_call: -
clone_size: -
cdr3_nt: TGTGCCAGCAGCGTCCGGGGGGCACCTAATGAAAAACTGTTTTTT
cdr3_aa: CASSVRGAPNEKLFF

v_call: TRBV4-1
j_call: TRBJ2-7
d_call: -
clone_size: -
cdr3_nt: TGCGCCAGCAGGAAGCAAGGGGCCCCCGAGCAGTACTTC
cdr3_aa: CASRKQGAPEQYF

v_call: TRBV7-9
j_call: TRBJ1-4
d_call: -
clone_size: -
cdr3_nt: TGTGCCAGCAGCTTAGGGGTTCCAGGGGTAGAAAAACTGTTTTTT
cdr3_aa: CASSLGVPGVEKLFF

v_call: TRBV20-1
j_call: TRBJ2-7
d_call: TRBD1
clone_size: -
cdr3_nt: TGCAGTGCTAGAGTTGACAGGGGGGCCCCCTACGAGCAGTACTTC
cdr3_aa: CSARVDRGAPYEQYF

v_call: TRBV29-1
j_call: TRBJ2-1
d_call: -
clone_size: few
cdr3_nt: TGCAGCGTTTGGGGGGAGTCGGGTGAGCAGTTCTTC
cdr3_aa: CSVWGESGEQFF

v_call: TRBV27
j_call: TRBJ2-2
d_call: -
clone_size: -
cdr3_nt: TGTGCCAGCAGTTTCGCAGGGAAGAACACCGGGGAGCTGTTTTTT
cdr3_aa: CASSFAGKNTGELFF

v_call: TRBV4-3
j_call: TRBJ1-1
d_call: -
clone_size: -
cdr3_nt: TGCGCCAGCAGCCACTCCTATGGAGCGAACACTGAAGCTTTCTTT
cdr3_aa: CASSHSYGANTEAFF

v_call: TRBV24-1
j_call: TRBJ2-2
d_call: TRBD1
clone_size: few
cdr3_nt: TGTGCCACCAGTGGGACAGGGGTGACCGGGGAGCTGTTTTTT
cdr3_aa: CATSGTGVTGELFF

v_call: TRBV6-5
j_call: TRBJ2-7
d_call: -
clone_size: few
cdr3_nt: TGTGCCAGCAGTTACTCGAGTCCAGCCTCCTACGAGCAGTACTTC
cdr3_aa: CASSYSSPASYEQYF

v_call: TRBV25-1
j_call: TRBJ2-5
d_call: TRBD1
clone_size: few
cdr3_nt: TGTGCCAGCAGTGACCCTGGACAGGGGGCCGAGACCCAGTACTTC
cdr3_aa: CASSDPGQGAETQYF

v_call: TRBV21-1
j_call: TRBJ2-7
d_call: -
clone_size: few
cdr3_nt: TGTGCCAGCAGCGCCGGGACGGGATACTACGAGCAGTACTTC
cdr3_aa: CASSAGTGYYEQYF

v_call: TRBV30
j_call: TRBJ2-1
d_call: TRBD1
clone_size: -
cdr3_nt: TGTGCCTGGAGTGGCGGGACAGGGGTTCGGAATGAGCAGTTCTTC
cdr3_aa: CAWSGGTGVRNEQFF

v_call: TRBV18
j_call: TRBJ2-5
d_call: -
clone_size: -
cdr3_nt: TGTGCCAGCTCGGGATTACTGAAGACCCAAGAGACCCAGTACTTC
cdr3_aa: CASSGLLKTQETQYF

v_call: TRBV20-1
j_call: TRBJ2-7
d_call: TRBD2
clone_size: few
cdr3_nt: TGCAGTGCCTCGACTAGCGGGAGATACGAGCAGTACTTC
cdr3_aa: CSASTSGRYEQYF

v_call: TRBV6-2/TRBV6-3
j_call: TRBJ2-7
d_call: -
clone_size: few
cdr3_nt: TGTGCCAGCAGCAACCGCGGCGCCTACGAGCAGTACTTC
cdr3_aa: CASSNRGAYEQYF

v_call: TRBV29-1
j_call: TRBJ2-1
d_call: TRBD2
clone_size: many
cdr3_nt: TGCAGCGTTGAAGGGACTAGCGACATGCCCACATACAATGAGCAGTTCTTC
cdr3_aa: CSVEGTSDMPTYNEQFF

v_call: TRBV23-1
j_call: TRBJ2-1
d_call: -
clone_size: -
cdr3_nt: TGCGCCAACAGCCTGATGGCCGCATACAATGAGCAGTTCTTC
cdr3_aa: CANSLMAAYNEQFF

v_call: TRBV12-3/TRBV12-4
j_call: TRBJ2-1
d_call: -
clone_size: -
cdr3_nt: TGTGCCAGCAGTTTTGTTGTGGGGGTGCATGAGCAGTTCTTC
cdr3_aa: CASSFVVGVHEQFF

v_call: TRBV6-1
j_call: TRBJ2-7
d_call: -
clone_size: -
cdr3_nt: TGTGCCAGCAGTACCGGACAGCGCACCTCCTACGAGCAGTACTTC
cdr3_aa: CASSTGQRTSYEQYF

v_call: TRBV7-2
j_call: TRBJ2-5
d_call: -
clone_size: -
cdr3_nt: TGTGCCAGCAGCTTAGTACTTATATCAAAGACCCAGTACTTC
cdr3_aa: CASSLVLISKTQYF

v_call: TRBV18
j_call: TRBJ2-3
d_call: -
clone_size: -
cdr3_nt: TGTGCCAGCTCCCTCCAGTACGGGGGAGATACGCAGTATTTT
cdr3_aa: CASSLQYGGDTQYF

v_call: TRBV5-1
j_call: TRBJ2-7
d_call: -
clone_size: -
cdr3_nt: TGCGCCAGCAGCTTCGCCGGGACGGATACCTACGAGCAGTACTTC
cdr3_aa: CASSFAGTDTYEQYF

v_call: TRBV5-1
j_call: TRBJ2-3
d_call: -
clone_size: many
cdr3_nt: TGCGCCACCGACAAAGGAGGGACAGAAGGCACAGATACGCAGTATTTT
cdr3_aa: CATDKGGTEGTDTQYF

v_call: TRBV29-1
j_call: TRBJ2-2
d_call: TRBD2
clone_size: many
cdr3_nt: TGCAGCGTTAGCGGGAGGGTTGCCGGGGAGCTGTTTTTT
cdr3_aa: CSVSGRVAGELFF

v_call: TRBV30
j_call: TRBJ2-3
d_call: TRBD2
clone_size: -
cdr3_nt: TGTGCCTGGAGTGTACTAGCGGGCGGATACACAGATACGCAGTATTTT
cdr3_aa: CAWSVLAGGYTDTQYF

v_call: TRBV5-6
j_call: TRBJ1-6
d_call: TRBD1
clone_size: many
cdr3_nt: TGTGCCAGCAGCTTTGGACAGGGTAGCTCCTATAATTCACCCCTCCACTTT
cdr3_aa: CASSFGQGSSYNSPLHF

v_call: TRBV25-1
j_call: TRBJ2-6
d_call: -
clone_size: -
cdr3_nt: TGTGCCAGCAGTGAGTCCGGGACCGAGAGCTCTGGGGCCAACGTCCTGACTTTC
cdr3_aa: CASSESGTESSGANVLTF

v_call: TRBV20-1
j_call: TRBJ2-4
d_call: -
clone_size: few
cdr3_nt: TGCAGTGCTTCCGGTCGGAGCCACATTCAGTACTTC
cdr3_aa: CSASGRSHIQYF

v_call: TRBV27
j_call: TRBJ1-1
d_call: -
clone_size: -
cdr3_nt: TGTGCCAGCAGCCCGGGGGCTTTGCCTATGATGAACACTGAAGCTTTCTTT
cdr3_aa: CASSPGALPMMNTEAFF

v_call: TRBV30
j_call: TRBJ2-7
d_call: -
clone_size: few
cdr3_nt: TGTGCCGCACGGGACGGTTGGAGGGAGCAGTACTTC
cdr3_aa: CAARDGWREQYF

v_call: TRBV6-1
j_call: TRBJ1-2
d_call: TRBD1
clone_size: few
cdr3_nt: TGTGCCAGCAGTGCCGGGACAGTGCGGCAAAACGTCTATGGCTACACCTTC
cdr3_aa: CASSAGTVRQNVYGYTF

v_call: TRBV14
j_call: TRBJ2-7
d_call: -
clone_size: -
cdr3_nt: TGTGCCAGCAGCCAAAAGGTGGGGATGGAGCAGTACTTC
cdr3_aa: CASSQKVGMEQYF

v_call: TRBV30
j_call: TRBJ2-1
d_call: TRBD2
clone_size: few
cdr3_nt: TGTGCCTGGAGGGGACTAGCGTCCAATGAGCAGTTCTTC
cdr3_aa: CAWRGLASNEQFF

v_call: TRBV4-1
j_call: TRBJ2-6
d_call: TRBD1
clone_size: -
cdr3_nt: TGCGCCAGCGCCCAGGACAGGGGGCCAGGTGGGGCCAACGTCCTGACTTTC
cdr3_aa: CASAQDRGPGGANVLTF

v_call: TRBV9
j_call: TRBJ1-1
d_call: TRBD1
clone_size: few
cdr3_nt: TGTGCCAGCAGCCGCGAGGCGACAGGGTTGAACACTGAAGCTTTCTTT
cdr3_aa: CASSREATGLNTEAFF

v_call: TRBV6-2/TRBV6-3
j_call: TRBJ1-1
d_call: -
clone_size: few
cdr3_nt: TGTGCCAGCAGTTACCAGGACCAGGGGAACACTGAAGCTTTCTTT
cdr3_aa: CASSYQDQGNTEAFF

v_call: TRBV20-1
j_call: TRBJ2-7
d_call: -
clone_size: -
cdr3_nt: TGCAGTGCTAGACCCGGGAGTGGCTCCTACGAGCAGTACTTC
cdr3_aa: CSARPGSGSYEQYF

v_call: TRBV12-3/TRBV12-4
j_call: TRBJ1-6
d_call: -
clone_size: few
cdr3_nt: TGTGCCAGCAAGTTTAGTCGGATCAGGGTTTCATCACCCCTCCACTTT
cdr3_aa: CASKFSRIRVSSPLHF

v_call: TRBV15
j_call: TRBJ2-1
d_call: TRBD2
clone_size: -
cdr3_nt: TGTGCCACCAGCCGCGATCAAGGGCGGGGGGTCTACAATGAGCAGTTCTTC
cdr3_aa: CATSRDQGRGVYNEQFF

v_call: TRBV20-1
j_call: TRBJ2-1
d_call: -
clone_size: -
cdr3_nt: TGCAGTGCTCTTCCTCCGGGACCTGGGGGAAATGAGCAGTTCTTC
cdr3_aa: CSALPPGPGGNEQFF

v_call: TRBV15
j_call: TRBJ2-7
d_call: -
clone_size: -
cdr3_nt: TGTGCCACCAGCAGAGATCAGGGCGGCCCCTACGAGCAGTACTTC
cdr3_aa: CATSRDQGGPYEQYF

v_call: TRBV7-8
j_call: TRBJ2-2
d_call: -
clone_size: -
cdr3_nt: TGTGCCAGCAGCCCCTCGGGCGGGATAGAGACCGGGGAGCTGTTTTTT
cdr3_aa: CASSPSGGIETGELFF

v_call: TRBV29-1
j_call: TRBJ1-5
d_call: -
clone_size: -
cdr3_nt: TGCAGCGTTGCCGAAGGTAAAAGCAATCAGCCCCAGCATTTT
cdr3_aa: CSVAEGKSNQPQHF

v_call: TRBV5-1
j_call: TRBJ2-5
d_call: -
clone_size: -
cdr3_nt: TGCGCCAGCAGCGCCCGGGACAACCAAGAGACCCAGTACTTC
cdr3_aa: CASSARDNQETQYF

v_call: TRBV12-3/TRBV12-4
j_call: TRBJ2-2
d_call: -
clone_size: -
cdr3_nt: TGTGCCAGCAGTAAGGGTAGGCCCCCGGGGGAGCTGTTTTTT
cdr3_aa: CASSKGRPPGELFF